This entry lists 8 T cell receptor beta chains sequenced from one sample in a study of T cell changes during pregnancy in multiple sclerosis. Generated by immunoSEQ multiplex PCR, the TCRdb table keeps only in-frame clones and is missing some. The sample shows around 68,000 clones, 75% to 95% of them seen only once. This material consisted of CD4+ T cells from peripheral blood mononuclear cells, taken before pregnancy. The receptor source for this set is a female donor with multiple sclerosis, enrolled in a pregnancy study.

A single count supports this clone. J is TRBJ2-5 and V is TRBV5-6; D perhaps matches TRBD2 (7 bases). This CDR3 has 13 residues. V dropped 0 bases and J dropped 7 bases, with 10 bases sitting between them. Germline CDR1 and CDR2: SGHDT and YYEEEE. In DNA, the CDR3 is TGTGCCAGCAGCTTGGGGGAGGGGGGGACCCAGTACTTC. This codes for CASSLGEGGTQYF.

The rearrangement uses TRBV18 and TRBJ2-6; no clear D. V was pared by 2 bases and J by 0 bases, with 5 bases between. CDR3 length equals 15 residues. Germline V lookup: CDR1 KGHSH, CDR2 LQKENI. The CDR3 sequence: CASSPTNSGANVLTF. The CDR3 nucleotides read TGTGCCAGCTCACCAACTAACTCTGGGGCCAACGTCCTGACTTTC.

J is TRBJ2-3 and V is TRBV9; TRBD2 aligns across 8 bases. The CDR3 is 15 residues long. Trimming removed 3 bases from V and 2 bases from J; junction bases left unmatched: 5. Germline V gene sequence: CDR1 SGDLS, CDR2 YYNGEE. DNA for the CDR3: TGTGCCAGCAGCGGGTCTAGCGGGTACACAGATACGCAGTATTTT. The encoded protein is CASSGSSGYTDTQYF.

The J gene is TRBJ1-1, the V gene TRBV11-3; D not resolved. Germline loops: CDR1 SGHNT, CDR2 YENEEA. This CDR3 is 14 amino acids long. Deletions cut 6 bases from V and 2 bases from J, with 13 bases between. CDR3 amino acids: CASSSGRVNTEAFF. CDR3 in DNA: TGTGCCAGCAGTAGTGGCCGGGTAAACACTGAAGCTTTCTTT.

The CDR3, as DNA: TGTGCCAGCAGCCCCCGGCCGGGCACCGGGGAGCTGTTTTTT. The encoded protein is CASSPRPGTGELFF. The rearrangement links TRBV7-9 to TRBJ2-2; D unresolved. In germline, CDR1 is SEHNR, CDR2 FQNEAQ (reference sequence). The CDR3 totals 14 residues. The V end was cut by 5 bases, the J end by 4 bases, with 11 bases between.

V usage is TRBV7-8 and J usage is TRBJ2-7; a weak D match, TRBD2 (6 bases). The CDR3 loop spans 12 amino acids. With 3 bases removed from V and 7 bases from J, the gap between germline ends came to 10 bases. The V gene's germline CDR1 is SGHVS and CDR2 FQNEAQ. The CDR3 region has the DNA TGTGCCAGCAGCTTTTCCAGCGGGGAGCAGTACTTC. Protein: CASSFSSGEQYF. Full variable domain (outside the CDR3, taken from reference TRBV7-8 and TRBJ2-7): GAGVSQSPRYKVAKRGQDVALRCDPISGHVSLFWYQQALGQGPEFLTYFQNEAQLDKSGLPSDRFFAERPEGSVSTLKIQRTQQEDSAVYLCASSFSSGEQYFGPGTRLTVT.

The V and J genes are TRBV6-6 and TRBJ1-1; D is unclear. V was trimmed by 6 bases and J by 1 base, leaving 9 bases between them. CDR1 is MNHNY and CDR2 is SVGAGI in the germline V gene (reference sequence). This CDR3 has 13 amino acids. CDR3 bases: TGTGCCAGCAGATCAACAGAGAACACTGAAGCTTTCTTT. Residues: CASRSTENTEAFF.

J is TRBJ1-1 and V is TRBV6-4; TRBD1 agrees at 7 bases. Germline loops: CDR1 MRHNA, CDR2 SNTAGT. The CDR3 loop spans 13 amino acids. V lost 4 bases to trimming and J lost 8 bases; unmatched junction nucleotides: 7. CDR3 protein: CASSVQGGLEAFF. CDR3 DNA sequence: TGTGCCAGCAGTGTCCAGGGGGGCCTCGAAGCTTTCTTT.